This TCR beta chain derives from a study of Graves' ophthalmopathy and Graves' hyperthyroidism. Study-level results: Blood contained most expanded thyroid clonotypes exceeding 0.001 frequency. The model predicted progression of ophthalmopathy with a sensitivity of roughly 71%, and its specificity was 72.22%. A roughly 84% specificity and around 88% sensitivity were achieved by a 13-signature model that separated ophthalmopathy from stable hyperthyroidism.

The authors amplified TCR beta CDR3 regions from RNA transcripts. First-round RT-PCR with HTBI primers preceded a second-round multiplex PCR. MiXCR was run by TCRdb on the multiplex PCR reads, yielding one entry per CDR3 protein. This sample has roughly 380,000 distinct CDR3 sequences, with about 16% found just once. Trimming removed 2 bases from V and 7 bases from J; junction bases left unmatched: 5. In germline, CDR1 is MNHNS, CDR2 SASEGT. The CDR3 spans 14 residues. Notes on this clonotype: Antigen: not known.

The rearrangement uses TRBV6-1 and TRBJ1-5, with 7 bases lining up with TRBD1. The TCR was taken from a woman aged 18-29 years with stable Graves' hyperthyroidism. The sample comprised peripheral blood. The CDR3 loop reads CASSERDSGQPQHF. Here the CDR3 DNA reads TGTGCCAGCAGTGAAAGGGACAGTGGCCAGCCCCAGCATTTT.